These T cell receptor beta chains were read from a single sample in a study of spatial heterogeneity in lung cancer. TCRdb ran MiXCR on the 5' RACE reads and lists one entry per CDR3 protein. This table holds 35,000 to 55,000 distinct CDR3 sequences, 12% to 15% found once. The sample consisted of PBMCs, taken at surgery. These receptor sequences come from a male donor with early-stage non-small cell lung cancer. Both conserved end residues are part of each CDR3. D genes are given only for firm matches. Only part of the rows carry a size: once, few, many, or a class if the clone is expanded.

>TRBJ2-2|many|.|TRBV11-2
TGTGCCAGCAGCTCCGAAGTCTGGAGGGAAGGGGACACCGGGGAGCTGTTTTTT
CASSSEVWREGDTGELFF
>TRBJ2-7|.|TRBD1|TRBV5-1
TGCGCCAGCAGCCCGAGATCAGGGGGCTACGAGCAGTACTTC
CASSPRSGGYEQYF
>TRBJ1-3|.|.|TRBV20-1
TGCAGTGCTAGATCGACAGCGCCTGGAAACACCATATATTTT
CSARSTAPGNTIYF
>TRBJ1-6|.|.|TRBV27
TGTGCCAGCAGTTTACTAGGGTCACCCCTCCACTTT
CASSLLGSPLHF
>TRBJ2-7|many|.|TRBV4-1
TGCGCCAGCAGCCAAGATCCTACGGGACCGTCGTACGAGCAGTACTTC
CASSQDPTGPSYEQYF
>TRBJ2-1|.|.|TRBV3-1
TGTGCCAGCAGCCAAGTCGATCGTCAGGGAGTAGTGTTCTTC
CASSQVDRQGVVFF
>TRBJ2-3|few|.|TRBV13
TGTGCCAGCAGCTTAGGTTCGGGGGCAACAGATACGCAGTATTTT
CASSLGSGATDTQYF
>TRBJ1-6|many|.|TRBV2
TGTGCCAGCAGTGACCGCCCCGAAAGGGCACCCCTCCACTTT
CASSDRPERAPLHF
>TRBJ2-3|few|.|TRBV5-1
TGCGCCAGCAGCTTGACCAGCTGGGAAACGCAGTATTTT
CASSLTSWETQYF
>TRBJ2-1|few|.|TRBV4-3
TGCGCCAGCAGCCAGGACAGCGGGACTCTCTACAATGAGCAGTTCTTC
CASSQDSGTLYNEQFF
>TRBJ1-1|few|.|TRBV7-6
TGTGCCAGCAGCTTAGAAGCGAGCCTGAACACTGAAGCTTTCTTT
CASSLEASLNTEAFF
>TRBJ2-3|.|TRBD1|TRBV6-2/TRBV6-3
TGTGCCAGCAGTCTCCGGGACAGGGGGTCCACTAGCACAGATACGCAGTATTTT
CASSLRDRGSTSTDTQYF
>TRBJ1-5|.|TRBD1|TRBV28
TGTGCCAGCAGTTTACCCCTCGCGGGACAGTGGGTTAGCAGCAATCAGCCCCAGCATTTT
CASSLPLAGQWVSSNQPQHF
>TRBJ2-1|.|TRBD2|TRBV20-1
TGCAGTGCTAGACCCTATCTCGGGAGGGCCAGCGAGCAGTTCTTC
CSARPYLGRASEQFF
>TRBJ2-2|few|.|TRBV28
TGTGCCAGCAGTTTTCCGACAGTCGGCTCCGGGGAGCTGTTTTTT
CASSFPTVGSGELFF
>TRBJ2-1|many|.|TRBV12-3/TRBV12-4
TGTGCCAGCCAGCCCGACAGTTATGAGCAGTTCTTC
CASQPDSYEQFF
>TRBJ1-5|few|TRBD1|TRBV20-1
TGCAGTGCCCTGTTGTTCAGGGGGGATCAGCCCCAGCATTTT
CSALLFRGDQPQHF
>TRBJ1-1|.|TRBD1|TRBV10-3
TGTGCCATCACCGAGGGACAGGAATTCGGGACTGAAGCTTTCTTT
CAITEGQEFGTEAFF
>TRBJ2-7|many|TRBD2|TRBV5-1
TGCGCCAGCAGCTTTAACTCGGGGGGCTCCTACGAGCAGTACTTC
CASSFNSGGSYEQYF
>TRBJ1-5|few|.|TRBV12-3/TRBV12-4
TGTGCCAGCAGCCTCTCCGCGGGGACTCAGCCCCAGCATTTT
CASSLSAGTQPQHF
>TRBJ2-5|.|.|TRBV28
TGTGCCAGCAGACCTCTCGGGGGAGGTTGGCAAGAGACCCAGTACTTC
CASRPLGGGWQETQYF
>TRBJ2-5|.|TRBD2|TRBV4-1
TGCGCCAGCAGCCAGGGTATAGCGGGGGCTAAAGAGACCCAGTACTTC
CASSQGIAGAKETQYF
>TRBJ1-3|.|TRBD1|TRBV20-1
TGCAGTGCTTTATCCGGGACAGGGGCCTCTGGAAACACCATATATTTT
CSALSGTGASGNTIYF
>TRBJ1-4|few|.|TRBV2
TGTGCCAGCAGTGTCGCGGGGAGGAATGAAAAACTGTTTTTT
CASSVAGRNEKLFF
>TRBJ2-2|few|.|TRBV5-4
TGTGCCAGCAGCTTGGGGGGACCTAGCGTCACGAACACCGGGGAGCTGTTTTTT
CASSLGGPSVTNTGELFF
>TRBJ2-3|many|.|TRBV19
TGTGCCAGTAGTAATCGGGCCAGGAGTAGCACAGATACGCAGTATTTT
CASSNRARSSTDTQYF
>TRBJ1-5|.|.|TRBV28
TGTGCCAGCAGTTTTGCCGGCAATCAGCCCCAGCATTTT
CASSFAGNQPQHF
>TRBJ2-1|many|.|TRBV11-2
TGTGCCAGCAGCTTAGACGCCCAATTGCCCGAGCAGTTCTTC
CASSLDAQLPEQFF
>TRBJ2-2|many|.|TRBV29-1
TGCAGCGTCGCTCAGACCCGCACCGGGGAGCTGTTTTTT
CSVAQTRTGELFF
>TRBJ2-6|many|TRBD1|TRBV6-5
TGTGCCAGCAGCGGGACAGGCTCTGGGGCCAACGTCCTGACTTTC
CASSGTGSGANVLTF
>TRBJ2-2|many|TRBD1|TRBV6-2/TRBV6-3
TGTGCCAGCAGTACCCTGGACAGGGGGCTTTCCACCGGGGAGCTGTTTTTT
CASSTLDRGLSTGELFF
>TRBJ2-3|.|TRBD2|TRBV5-1
TGCGCCAGCAGCTTTATTCTAGCGGGGGGCACAGATACGCAGTATTTT
CASSFILAGGTDTQYF
>TRBJ2-6|many|.|TRBV24-1
TGTGCCACCAGCCAGGGCTCTGGGGCCAACGTCCTGACTTTC
CATSQGSGANVLTF
>TRBJ1-6|few|.|TRBV28
TGTGCCAGCAGTTGGGACGGTTCCTATAATTCACCCCTCCACTTT
CASSWDGSYNSPLHF
>TRBJ2-3|.|.|TRBV2
TGTGCCAGCAGTGAGCTCGGGGGACCAGATACGCAGTATTTT
CASSELGGPDTQYF
>TRBJ1-1|few|.|TRBV7-6
TGTGCCAGCAGCTTAGTAGGTACAGGGAAAGCTTTCTTT
CASSLVGTGKAFF
>TRBJ1-2|few|.|TRBV5-6
TGTGCCAGCAACCCGCTCGGGGGGAGACATGGCTACACCTTC
CASNPLGGRHGYTF
>TRBJ2-5|few|.|TRBV6-2/TRBV6-3
TGTGCCAGCAGCTTTTCCCGGACTCAAGAGACCCAGTACTTC
CASSFSRTQETQYF
>TRBJ2-1|many|TRBD2|TRBV29-1
TGCAGCGTTAGTCCCCGGCTAGCGGGAGGACATGAGCAGTTCTTC
CSVSPRLAGGHEQFF
>TRBJ2-5|.|.|TRBV14
TGTGCCAGCAGCCAAGGGCAGACACCCCAAGAGACCCAGTACTTC
CASSQGQTPQETQYF
>TRBJ1-4|.|.|TRBV20-1
TGCAGTGCTAGGAGGGGACCTAATGAAAAACTGTTTTTT
CSARRGPNEKLFF
>TRBJ1-2|few|.|TRBV29-1
TGCAGCGCCGGGGACCAAGCTAACTATGGCTACACCTTC
CSAGDQANYGYTF
>TRBJ1-1|few|.|TRBV7-4
TGTGCCAGCAGCCCCGGACAAATAGAAGCTTTCTTT
CASSPGQIEAFF
>TRBJ1-2|many|.|TRBV5-1
TGCGCCAGCAGCTTGGAAGCACCGAACTATGGCTACACCTTC
CASSLEAPNYGYTF
>TRBJ2-1|.|.|TRBV18
TGTGCCAGCTCACCAACGGGGAGCTACAATGAGCAGTTCTTC
CASSPTGSYNEQFF
>TRBJ1-5|many|TRBD1|TRBV2
TGTGCCAGCCGGGACAGTAGCAATCAGCCCCAGCATTTT
CASRDSSNQPQHF
>TRBJ2-7|.|TRBD2|TRBV5-1
TGCGCCAGCAGCTCGCCTAGCGGGCGCTTGAGCTCCTACGAGCAGTACTTC
CASSSPSGRLSSYEQYF
>TRBJ2-3|.|.|TRBV7-2
TGTGCCAGCAGCTTAGCGCTAGCCACAGATACGCAGTATTTT
CASSLALATDTQYF
>TRBJ1-1|.|TRBD1|TRBV12-5
TGTGCTAGTGGTTTGCCAGGGGGCACTGAAGCTTTCTTT
CASGLPGGTEAFF
>TRBJ2-7|.|.|TRBV5-1
TGCGCCAACCCAGCCCAGAGGGAGCAGTACTTC
CANPAQREQYF
>TRBJ1-2|.|.|TRBV7-9
TGTGCCAGCAGCTTAGATGGTCGTGGCTACACCTTC
CASSLDGRGYTF
>TRBJ2-1|.|.|TRBV6-6
TGTGCCAGCACCATCCAGAGCCTCGTCTACAATGAGCAGTTCTTC
CASTIQSLVYNEQFF
>TRBJ1-3|medium-sized|.|TRBV28
TGTGCCAGCAGTCCAGGGTTCTCTGGAAACACCATATATTTT
CASSPGFSGNTIYF